This T cell receptor (beta chain) was sequenced in a study of blood T cell repertoires in COVID-19. This CDR3 is built from 13 residues. CDR1 is ENHRY, CDR2 SYGVKD, per germline. V gave up 10 bases and J gave up 1 base, with 13 bases separating them. Sequencing was performed with immunoSEQ multiplex PCR; in TCRdb, only in-frame clones are kept and a portion is missing. The sample has some 240,000 clones; 88% are singletons. The gene calls are TRBV10-3 and TRBJ1-1; D not certain. Sequencing was performed on peripheral blood. The origin of this receptor is a woman between 65 and 79 years old with COVID-19, enrolled during active disease. The chain's CDR3 is CATVLEGNTEAFF. CDR3 nucleotide sequence: TGTGCCACCGTGTTGGAGGGGAACACTGAAGCTTTCTTT.